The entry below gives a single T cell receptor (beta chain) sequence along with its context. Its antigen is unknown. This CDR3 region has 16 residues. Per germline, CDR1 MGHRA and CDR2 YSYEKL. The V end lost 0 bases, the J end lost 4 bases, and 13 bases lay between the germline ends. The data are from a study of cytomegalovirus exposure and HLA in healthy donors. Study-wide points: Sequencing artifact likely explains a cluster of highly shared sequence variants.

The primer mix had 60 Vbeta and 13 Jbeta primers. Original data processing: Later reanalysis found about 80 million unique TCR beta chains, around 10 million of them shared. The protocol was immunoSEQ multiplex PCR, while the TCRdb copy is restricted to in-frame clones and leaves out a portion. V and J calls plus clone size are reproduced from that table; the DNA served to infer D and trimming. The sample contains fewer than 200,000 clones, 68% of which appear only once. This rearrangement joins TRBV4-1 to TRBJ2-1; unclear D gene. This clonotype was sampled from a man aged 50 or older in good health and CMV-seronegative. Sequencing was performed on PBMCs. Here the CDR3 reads CASSQEPGSLYNEQFF. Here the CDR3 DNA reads TGCGCCAGCAGCCAAGAGCCCGGGTCCCTATACAATGAGCAGTTCTTC.